This paragraph covers one T cell receptor beta chain sequence. The antigen remains undetermined. Sequencing used immunoSEQ multiplex PCR; TCRdb keeps in-frame clones, though not all of them. The profile shows roughly 2.5 million clones, 85% to 95% of them singletons. Germline CDR1 is SGHTA and CDR2 is FQGNSA. Unmatched junction bases numbered 9, after V lost 5 bases and J lost 7 bases. The CDR3 is made up of 16 amino acids. The data were obtained in a study of shared clonotypes between healthy human individuals. Study context: Per donor, CD8 memory used one plate, CD8 naive used two, CD4 memory used three and CD4 naive used three.

The study's findings and limits: Tissues were not sampled, only blood, and their repertoires likely differ. Shared across several donors were 4% to 5% of the naive CD4 clonotypes.

This chain joins TRBV7-2 and TRBJ2-1; 12 nucleotides line up with TRBD2. The clonotype originates from a man younger than 30 in good health. Source material: naive CD4+ T cells sorted from blood. The subset is: CD45RA+ positively selected. The CDR3 DNA reads as TGTGCCAGCAGCGTACAGACTAGCGGGAGAGTGAATGAGCAGTTCTTC. It is translated as CASSVQTSGRVNEQFF.